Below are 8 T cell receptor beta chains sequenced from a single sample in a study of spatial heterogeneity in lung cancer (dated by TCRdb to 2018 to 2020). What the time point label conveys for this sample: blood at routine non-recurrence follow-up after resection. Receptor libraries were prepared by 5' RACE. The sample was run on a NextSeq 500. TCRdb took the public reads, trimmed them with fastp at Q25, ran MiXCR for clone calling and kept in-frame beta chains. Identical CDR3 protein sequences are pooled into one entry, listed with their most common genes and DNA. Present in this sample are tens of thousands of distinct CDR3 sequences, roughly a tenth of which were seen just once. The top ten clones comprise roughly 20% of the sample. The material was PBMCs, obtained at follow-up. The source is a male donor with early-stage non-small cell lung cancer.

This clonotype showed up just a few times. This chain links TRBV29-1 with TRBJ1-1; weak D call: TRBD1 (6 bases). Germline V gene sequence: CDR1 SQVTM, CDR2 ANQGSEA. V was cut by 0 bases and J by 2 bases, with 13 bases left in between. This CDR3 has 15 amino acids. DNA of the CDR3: TGCAGCGTTGAAGATTGGGGCAGGGGAAACACTGAAGCTTTCTTT. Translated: CSVEDWGRGNTEAFF.

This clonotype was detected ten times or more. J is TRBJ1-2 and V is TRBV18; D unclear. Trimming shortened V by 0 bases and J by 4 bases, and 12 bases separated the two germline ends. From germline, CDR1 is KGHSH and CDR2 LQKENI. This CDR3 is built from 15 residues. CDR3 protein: CASSPPSQASYGYTF. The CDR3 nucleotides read TGTGCCAGCTCACCACCGAGTCAGGCGAGCTATGGCTACACCTTC. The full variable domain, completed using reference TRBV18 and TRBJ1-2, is NAGVMQNPRHLVRRRGQEARLRCSPMKGHSHVYWYRQLPEEGLKFMVYLQKENIIDESGMPKERFSAEFPKEGPSILRIQQVVRGDSAAYFCASSPPSQASYGYTFGSGTRLTVV.

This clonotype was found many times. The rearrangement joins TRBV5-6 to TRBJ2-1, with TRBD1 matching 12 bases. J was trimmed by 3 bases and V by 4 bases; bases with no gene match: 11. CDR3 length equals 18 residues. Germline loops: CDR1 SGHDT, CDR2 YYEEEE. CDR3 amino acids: CASSPLKRDRGLYNEQFF. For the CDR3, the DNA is TGTGCCAGCAGCCCTCTTAAGAGGGACAGGGGGCTCTACAATGAGCAGTTCTTC.

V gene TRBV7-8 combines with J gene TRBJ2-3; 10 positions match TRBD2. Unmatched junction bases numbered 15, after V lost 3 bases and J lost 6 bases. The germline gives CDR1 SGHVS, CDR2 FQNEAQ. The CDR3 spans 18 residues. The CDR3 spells CASSFWYRAGGPLDTQYF. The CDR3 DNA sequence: TGTGCCAGCAGCTTTTGGTACAGAGCGGGGGGGCCGTTGGATACGCAGTATTTT. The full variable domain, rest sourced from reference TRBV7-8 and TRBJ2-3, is GAGVSQSPRYKVAKRGQDVALRCDPISGHVSLFWYQQALGQGPEFLTYFQNEAQLDKSGLPSDRFFAERPEGSVSTLKIQRTQQEDSAVYLCASSFWYRAGGPLDTQYFGPGTRLTVL.

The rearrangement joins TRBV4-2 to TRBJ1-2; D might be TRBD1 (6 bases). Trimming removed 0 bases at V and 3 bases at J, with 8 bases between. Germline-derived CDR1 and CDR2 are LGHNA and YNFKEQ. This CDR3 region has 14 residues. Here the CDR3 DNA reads TGTGCCAGCAGCCAAGAGCCAGGGGACTATGGCTACACCTTC. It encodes CASSQEPGDYGYTF.

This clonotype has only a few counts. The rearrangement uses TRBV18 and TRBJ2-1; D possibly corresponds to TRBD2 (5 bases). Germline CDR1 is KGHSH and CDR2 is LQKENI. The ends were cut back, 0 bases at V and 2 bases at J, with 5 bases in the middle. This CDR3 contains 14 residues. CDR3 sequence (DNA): TGTGCCAGCTCACCACCGAGGGCCTACAATGAGCAGTTCTTC. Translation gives CASSPPRAYNEQFF. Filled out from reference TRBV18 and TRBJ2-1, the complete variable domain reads NAGVMQNPRHLVRRRGQEARLRCSPMKGHSHVYWYRQLPEEGLKFMVYLQKENIIDESGMPKERFSAEFPKEGPSILRIQQVVRGDSAAYFCASSPPRAYNEQFFGPGTRLTVL.

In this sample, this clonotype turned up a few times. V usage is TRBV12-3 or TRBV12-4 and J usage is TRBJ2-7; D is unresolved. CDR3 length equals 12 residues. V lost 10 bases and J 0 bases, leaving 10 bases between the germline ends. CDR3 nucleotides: TGTGCCACCGGGCGCGACTCCTACGAGCAGTACTTC. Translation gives CATGRDSYEQYF.

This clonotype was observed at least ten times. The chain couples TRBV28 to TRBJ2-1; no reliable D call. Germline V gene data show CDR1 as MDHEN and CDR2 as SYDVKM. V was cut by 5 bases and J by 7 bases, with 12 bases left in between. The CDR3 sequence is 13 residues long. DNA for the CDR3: TGTGCCAGCAGTCCCCTGCTTGGAAATGAGCAGTTCTTC. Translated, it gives CASSPLLGNEQFF.